The source of this TCR beta chain is a study of regulatory T cells in long-lasting Graves disease. Overall study: By definition, persistent Graves' disease involved antithyroid drugs for over 5 years alongside positive TSH receptor antibodies.

This CDR3 spans 15 amino acids. Trimming took 4 bases from V and 4 from J; bases not matched to a gene: 6. Germline V gene lookup returns CDR1 LGHDT and CDR2 YNNKEL (reference sequence). General study results and limits: Whereas nearly 1,000 public clonotypes were shared by new patients, persistent patients shared more, at 2,741. Analysis covered peripheral blood alone, not thyroid tissue. TRBV28, TRBJ1-2 and TRBJ2-5 were segments that persistent disease favored.

This clonotype appeared a few times. The antigen is undetermined. According to the study, TCR beta libraries were built with iRepertoire HTBI primers and CDR3-region Arm-PCR. TCRdb redid the calling of the multiplex PCR reads with MiXCR, one entry per CDR3 protein. The sample shows 390,000 or so distinct CDR3 sequences, less than 30% of them seen only once. The time point here: persistent/refractory GD, antithyroid drugs over 5 years with positive TRAb. RNA isolated from PBMCs was used to make the TCR library. Material: peripheral blood mononuclear cells (PBMCs), obtained when the disease was refractory, from a patient treated with antithyroid drugs. The chain links TRBV3-1 to TRBJ2-7; 11 nucleotides align to TRBD1. The clonotype originates from a woman aged 40 to 55 with Graves disease. The CDR3 spells CASSPDRGLIYEQYF. In nucleotides, the CDR3 is TGTGCCAGCAGCCCGGACAGGGGGCTAATATACGAGCAGTACTTC.